This TCR beta chain was documented in a study of T cells in Graves' hyperthyroidism and ophthalmopathy. Whole-study results and caveats: Most thyroid clonotypes that were expanded above 0.001 also turned up in blood.

The germline V gene has CDR1 KGHDR and CDR2 SFDVKD. Germline trimming cut 5 bases from V and 6 bases from J; bases unmatched to any gene: 7. This CDR3 comprises 15 residues. Amplification of TCR beta CDR3 regions was performed using RNA transcripts as template. With the HTBI primer set, the TCR CDR3 went through a first round of RT-PCR. TCRdb independently ran MiXCR on the multiplex PCR reads; one entry per CDR3 protein. The repertoire consists of some 370,000 distinct CDR3 sequences, with around an eighth occurring once and the leading ten covering 25% to 30%. A Clinical Activity Score of at least 3, a NOSPECS grade of at least 4 and a duration under 3 months were recorded in the ophthalmopathy patients. This clonotype has a handful of counts. Antigen specificity is unknown.

Sequenced material: blood. The source is a man aged 45-65 years with Graves' ophthalmopathy. The J gene is TRBJ2-2, the V gene TRBV24-1, with 8 bases lining up with TRBD2. DNA of the CDR3: TGTGCCACCAGTGGCTTAACTAGCGGCGCCGGGGAGCTGTTTTTT. Amino acid sequence: CATSGLTSGAGELFF.